The TCR beta chain described here comes from a study of a mutant IDH1 vaccine in newly diagnosed glioma. In the study overall: Eight vaccinations reached patients in weeks 1, 3, 5, 7, 11, 15, 19 and 23. Antecedent treatment encompassed radiotherapy, temozolomide, or their combination; the majority received both. Points from the study as a whole: No link was apparently found between pseudoprogression and changes in top peripheral T cell clonotypes.

Time point given: week 23, last vaccination. Vaccine doses each comprised 300 ug of mutant IDH1 20-mer peptide, with topical imiquimod. Newly diagnosed WHO grade 3 or 4 IDH1-mutant, ATRX-lost astrocytomas were identified in the donors. The ends were cut back, 0 bases at V and 8 bases at J, with 7 bases in the middle. Looked up from germline, CDR1 is GTSNPN and CDR2 is SVGIG (reference sequence). The CDR3 runs to 12 residues. Within the sample, this clone is medium-sized. Its antigen is unknown. Sequenced by immunoSEQ multiplex PCR; TCRdb stores in-frame clones only, minus some. Of 35,000 to 50,000 clones in the sample, less than 85% were seen once.

The chain employs TRBV30 and TRBJ1-4; D is unresolved. The sample consisted of PBMCs, taken from a glioma patient whose treatment included an IDH1 peptide vaccine. The origin of this receptor is a woman aged 18-29 years with glioma. Some clones in this sample may be carry-over from other donors' samples. The CDR3 spells CAWSVFGEKLFF. DNA of the CDR3: TGTGCCTGGAGTGTATTCGGAGAAAAACTGTTTTTT.